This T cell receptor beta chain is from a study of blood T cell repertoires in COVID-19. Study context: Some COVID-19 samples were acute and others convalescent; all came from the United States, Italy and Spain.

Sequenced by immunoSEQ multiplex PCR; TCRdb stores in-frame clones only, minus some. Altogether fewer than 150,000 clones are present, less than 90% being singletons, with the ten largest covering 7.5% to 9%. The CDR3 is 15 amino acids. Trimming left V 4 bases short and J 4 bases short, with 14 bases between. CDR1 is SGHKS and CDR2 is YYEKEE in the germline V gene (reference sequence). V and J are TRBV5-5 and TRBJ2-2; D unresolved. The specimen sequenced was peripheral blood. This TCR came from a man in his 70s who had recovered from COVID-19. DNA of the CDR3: TGTGCCAGCAGCCCCGGGTCTTCGAGCACCGGGGAGCTGTTTTTT. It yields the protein CASSPGSSSTGELFF.